This TCR beta chain originates from a study of blood T cell repertoires in COVID-19. Overall study context: The origin of the acute and convalescent COVID-19 samples was the United States, Italy and Spain. Nucleic acid was either cDNA or gDNA, and it came from T cells, B-cell-depleted T cells, or PBMCs.

The CDR3 has 13 amino acids. Germline V CDR1 and CDR2: ENHRY, SYGVKD. The V gene lost 4 bases and the J gene lost 2 bases, with 9 bases spanning the gap. As originally analysed: Reference gene primer amplification gave estimated nucleated cell counts. The data were produced by immunoSEQ multiplex PCR, yet TCRdb's version contains in-frame clones alone and is incomplete. V, J and clone size are taken as reported in that table, and D and trimming were inferred from the DNA itself. Of some 120,000 clones in the sample, about four fifths were seen once. The source of this sequence is a woman aged 45-60 years with acute or convalescent COVID-19. The rearrangement joins TRBV10-3 to TRBJ2-7; possible D gene TRBD2, 6 bases. Sequencing input: peripheral blood. CDR3 residues: CAISGGDPYEQYF. In DNA, the CDR3 is TGTGCCATCAGTGGGGGGGACCCCTACGAGCAGTACTTC.